The text below deals with one T cell receptor (beta chain). As yet, its antigen is unknown. The data were obtained in a study of post-analysis software for immune sequencing data. Prepared TCR beta cDNA libraries contained unique molecular identifiers. Researchers reported 400,000 to 550,000 cDNA molecules coming from about 0.98 to 11 million T cells. TCRdb used MiXCR to reprocess the PCR reads, holding one entry per CDR3 protein. This sample has roughly 670,000 distinct CDR3 sequences, with approximately 59% found just once. Losses at the gene ends were 6 bases for V and 11 bases for J; bases not matched to a gene: 12. The CDR3 spans 14 residues. General study results and limits: TRBV segments more frequent in patients than in controls numbered roughly five and included TRBV5-6, TRBV5-1 and TRBV20-1. Strong same-batch co-clustering of samples appeared with F measure clustering. Those with multiple sclerosis, the patient group, showed significantly lower normalized Chao1 diversity than controls.

This sequence was found in a girl aged 2 to 9 with multiple sclerosis. The chain combines TRBV12-3 or TRBV12-4 with TRBJ2-5, with 10 bases that match TRBD1. The sample taken for sequencing was blood. The CDR3 spells CASRHVGQGREQYF. CDR3 DNA: TGTGCCAGCAGACATGTGGGACAGGGGCGAGAGCAGTACTTC.